This T cell receptor beta chain was obtained from a study of CXCR3-negative and CXCR3-positive naive CD8 T cells. About this clonotype itself: Its antigen is currently unknown.

5' RACE that incorporated UMI labels was used to prepare the TRB cDNA libraries. TCRdb reprocessed the 5' RACE reads and reports one entry per CDR3 protein, with no DNA. The sample includes about 98,000 distinct CDR3 sequences. The CDR3 is made up of 17 amino acids. CDR1 is MGHRA, CDR2 YSYEKL, per germline. The study, taken as a whole, reports: Each naive subset displayed comparably high diversity, whereas memory CD8+ cells displayed much lower diversity. Naive subsets did not differ in surface CD5, and the authors estimated TCR strength using properties of the TRB CDR3. TRB CDR3s of CXCR3-positive naive cells were more hydrophobic than those of CXCR3-negative naive cells. The TRBV-TRBJ usage of naive CXCR3-negative and CXCR3-positive cells was similar, but that of memory cells differed.

The sequence came from a human donor in good health. Some clones in this sample may be carry-over from other donors' samples. Source material: naive CXCR3+ CD8+ T cells from blood. Specified subset: CD45RO-CCR7+CD27+CD95- naive CD8+ T cells expressing CXCR3 (TNR3+). The chain couples TRBV4-1 to TRBJ2-5; as DNA is missing, the TRBD2 call by TCRdb cannot be tested. CDR3 in amino acids: CASSQDQAGGGQETQYF.